The rows below give T cell receptor beta chains drawn from one sample of a study of T-cell reconstitution after alpha-beta-depleted transplantation in children. TCRdb processed the PCR reads anew with MiXCR; each CDR3 protein has one entry. Of around 190,000 distinct CDR3 sequences detected, approximately 6.9% appear once; the ten largest clones hold just over 5.5%. Here the sequenced sample was PBMCs, taken before TCRalphabeta/CD19-depleted stem cell transplant. These receptors originate from a boy aged 2 to 9 with acute lymphoblastic leukemia, due to receive a stem cell transplant. Each CDR3 is given with its conserved first and last residue.

j_gene: TRBJ1-6; v_gene: TRBV2; CDR3aa: CASSGIYRLF
j_gene: TRBJ1-1; v_gene: TRBV28; CDR3aa: CASSWVLQVNTEAFF
j_gene: TRBJ2-1; v_gene: TRBV12-3/TRBV12-4; CDR3aa: CASTRGTYNEQFF
j_gene: TRBJ1-2; v_gene: TRBV20-1; CDR3aa: CSARDRGRGPLGYTF
j_gene: TRBJ2-5; v_gene: TRBV5-1; CDR3aa: CASSLGGGTQETQYF
j_gene: TRBJ2-5; v_gene: TRBV7-9; CDR3aa: CASRLAGETQYF
j_gene: TRBJ1-4; v_gene: TRBV30; CDR3aa: CAWSVTGLPKLFF
j_gene: TRBJ2-3; v_gene: TRBV9; CDR3aa: CASSVSPELADTQYF
j_gene: TRBJ2-7; v_gene: TRBV11-2; CDR3aa: CASSSSTKNEQYF
j_gene: TRBJ2-7; v_gene: TRBV20-1; CDR3aa: CSVPLKQGVLTYEQYF
j_gene: TRBJ1-2; v_gene: TRBV7-2; CDR3aa: CASSLRLYGYTF
j_gene: TRBJ2-2; v_gene: TRBV12-3/TRBV12-4; CDR3aa: CASSLAGGTGELFF
j_gene: TRBJ2-3; v_gene: TRBV28; CDR3aa: CASSPITPLAESTDTQYF
j_gene: TRBJ2-2; v_gene: TRBV13; CDR3aa: CASSLGTSTGELFF
j_gene: TRBJ1-2; v_gene: TRBV28; CDR3aa: CASSLLGQRQGALEGYTF
j_gene: TRBJ2-3; v_gene: TRBV7-2; CDR3aa: CASRLGGNTDTQYF
j_gene: TRBJ1-2; v_gene: TRBV7-9; CDR3aa: CASSPAGVSGYTF
j_gene: TRBJ2-1; v_gene: TRBV5-1; CDR3aa: CASSLRERDYNEQFF
j_gene: TRBJ2-7; v_gene: TRBV21-1; CDR3aa: CASSNIRNIPSYEQYF
j_gene: TRBJ2-7; v_gene: TRBV20-1; CDR3aa: CSAKGHYEQYF
j_gene: TRBJ1-1; v_gene: TRBV6-6; CDR3aa: CASIRDRDTEAFF
j_gene: TRBJ1-4; v_gene: TRBV6-5; CDR3aa: CASSYSSGPTEEKLFF
j_gene: TRBJ2-1; v_gene: TRBV5-5; CDR3aa: CASSLQSIVQFF
j_gene: TRBJ2-1; v_gene: TRBV27; CDR3aa: CASSIAGLKANEQFF
j_gene: TRBJ2-7; v_gene: TRBV28; CDR3aa: CASSLWQGNSEQYF
j_gene: TRBJ2-1; v_gene: TRBV6-1; CDR3aa: CASTPGGGIYNEQFF
j_gene: TRBJ2-5; v_gene: TRBV14; CDR3aa: CASSQGDRAVETQYF
j_gene: TRBJ2-3; v_gene: TRBV29-1; CDR3aa: CSEGSTDTQYF
j_gene: TRBJ1-4; v_gene: TRBV3-1; CDR3aa: CATSQRVLRGRTNEKLFF
j_gene: TRBJ1-5; v_gene: TRBV28; CDR3aa: CASSLDWTGGNQPQHF
j_gene: TRBJ2-4; v_gene: TRBV5-1; CDR3aa: CASSLYPGAKNIQYF
j_gene: TRBJ1-5; v_gene: TRBV19; CDR3aa: CASSTIQGNQPQHF
j_gene: TRBJ2-7; v_gene: TRBV20-1; CDR3aa: CSARDRTSGYYEQYF
j_gene: TRBJ2-1; v_gene: TRBV29-1; CDR3aa: CSVLGRRLAGSYNEQFF
j_gene: TRBJ2-1; v_gene: TRBV6-5; CDR3aa: CASSLHRPGEQFF
j_gene: TRBJ1-5; v_gene: TRBV20-1; CDR3aa: CSARYDRDNQPQHF
j_gene: TRBJ1-6; v_gene: TRBV6-1; CDR3aa: CASGPQDRINSPLHF
j_gene: TRBJ2-7; v_gene: TRBV10-2; CDR3aa: CASSESDYEQYF
j_gene: TRBJ2-5; v_gene: TRBV5-1; CDR3aa: CASSSTGTQETQYF
j_gene: TRBJ2-7; v_gene: TRBV12-3/TRBV12-4; CDR3aa: CASRVTGDPYEQYF